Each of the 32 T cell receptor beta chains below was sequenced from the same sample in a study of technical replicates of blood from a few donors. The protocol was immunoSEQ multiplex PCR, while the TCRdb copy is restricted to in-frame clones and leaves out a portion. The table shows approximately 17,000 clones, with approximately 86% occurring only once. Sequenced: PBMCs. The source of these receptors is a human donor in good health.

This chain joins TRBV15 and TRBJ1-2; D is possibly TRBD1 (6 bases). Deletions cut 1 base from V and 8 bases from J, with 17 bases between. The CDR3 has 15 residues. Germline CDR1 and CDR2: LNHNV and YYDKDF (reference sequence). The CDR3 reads CATSRGGAGALGYTF. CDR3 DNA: TGTGCCACCAGCAGAGGCGGAGCGGGGGCTTTAGGCTACACCTTC. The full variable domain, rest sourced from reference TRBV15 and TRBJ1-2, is DAMVIQNPRYQVTQFGKPVTLSCSQTLNHNVMYWYQQKSSQAPKLLFHYYDKDFNNEADTPDNFQSRRPNTSFCFLDIRSPGLGDTAMYLCATSRGGAGALGYTFGSGTRLTVV.

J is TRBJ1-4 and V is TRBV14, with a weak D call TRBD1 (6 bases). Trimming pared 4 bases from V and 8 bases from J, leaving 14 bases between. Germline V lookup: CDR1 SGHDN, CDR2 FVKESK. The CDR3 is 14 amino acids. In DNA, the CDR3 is TGTGCCAGCAGCCGAACACAGGGTATCGAAAAACTGTTTTTT. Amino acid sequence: CASSRTQGIEKLFF.

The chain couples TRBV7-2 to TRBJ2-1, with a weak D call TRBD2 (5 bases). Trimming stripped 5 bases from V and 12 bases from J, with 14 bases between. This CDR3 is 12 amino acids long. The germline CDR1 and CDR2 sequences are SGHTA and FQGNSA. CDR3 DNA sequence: TGTGCCAGCAGCCCCAGCGGCGGATCGCAGTTCTTC. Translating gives CASSPSGGSQFF.

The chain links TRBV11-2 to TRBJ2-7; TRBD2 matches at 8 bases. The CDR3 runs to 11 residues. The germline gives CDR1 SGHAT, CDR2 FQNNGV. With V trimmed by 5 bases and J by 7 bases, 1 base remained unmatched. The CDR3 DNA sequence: TGTGCCAGCAGCCGGGGGGGGGAGCAGTACTTC. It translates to CASSRGGEQYF.

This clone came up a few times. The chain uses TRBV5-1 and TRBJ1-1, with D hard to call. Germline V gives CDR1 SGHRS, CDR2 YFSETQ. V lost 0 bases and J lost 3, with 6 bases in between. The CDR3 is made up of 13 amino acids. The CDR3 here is CASSLEKHTEAFF. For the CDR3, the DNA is TGCGCCAGCAGCTTGGAGAAGCACACTGAAGCTTTCTTT. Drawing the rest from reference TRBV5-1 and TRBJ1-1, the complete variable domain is KAGVTQTPRYLIKTRGQQVTLSCSPISGHRSVSWYQQTPGQGLQFLFEYFSETQRNKGNFPGRFSGRQFSNSRSEMNVSTLELGDSALYLCASSLEKHTEAFFGQGTRLTVV.

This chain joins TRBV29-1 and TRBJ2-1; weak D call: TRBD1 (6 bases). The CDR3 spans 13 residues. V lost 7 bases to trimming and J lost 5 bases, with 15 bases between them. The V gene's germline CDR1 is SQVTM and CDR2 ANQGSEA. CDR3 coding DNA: TGCAGCGACACGGGACACGTAAACAATGAGCAGTTCTTC. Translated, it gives CSDTGHVNNEQFF.

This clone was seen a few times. CDR3 DNA sequence: TGTGCCAGTAGTATAAACGACTTGGGCGAGCAGTACTTC. The encoded protein is CASSINDLGEQYF. This chain joins TRBV19 and TRBJ2-7, with D unclear. CDR1 is LNHDA, CDR2 SQIVND, per germline (reference sequence). The CDR3 is 13 residues long. The germline V and J ends were trimmed by 2 bases and 6 bases, with 11 bases remaining between them.

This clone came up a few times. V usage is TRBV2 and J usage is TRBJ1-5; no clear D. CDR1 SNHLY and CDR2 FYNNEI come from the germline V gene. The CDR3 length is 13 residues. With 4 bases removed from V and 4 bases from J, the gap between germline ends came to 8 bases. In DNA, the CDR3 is TGTGCCAGCAGTGTGGCGGGGAATCAGCCCCAGCATTTT. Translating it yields CASSVAGNQPQHF.

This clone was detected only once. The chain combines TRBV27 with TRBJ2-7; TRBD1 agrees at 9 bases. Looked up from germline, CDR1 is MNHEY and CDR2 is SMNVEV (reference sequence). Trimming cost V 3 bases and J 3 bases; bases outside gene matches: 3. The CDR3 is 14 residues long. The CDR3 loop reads CASSFGQGSYEQYF. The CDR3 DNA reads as TGTGCCAGCAGTTTTGGACAGGGGAGCTACGAGCAGTACTTC.

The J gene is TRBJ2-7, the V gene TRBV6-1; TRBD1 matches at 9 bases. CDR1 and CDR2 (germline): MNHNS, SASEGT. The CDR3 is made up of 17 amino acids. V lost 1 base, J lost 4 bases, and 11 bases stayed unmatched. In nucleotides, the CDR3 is TGTGCCAGCAGTGAAGACTATTCTGGGGACAGGGAGTACGAGCAGTACTTC. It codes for CASSEDYSGDREYEQYF.

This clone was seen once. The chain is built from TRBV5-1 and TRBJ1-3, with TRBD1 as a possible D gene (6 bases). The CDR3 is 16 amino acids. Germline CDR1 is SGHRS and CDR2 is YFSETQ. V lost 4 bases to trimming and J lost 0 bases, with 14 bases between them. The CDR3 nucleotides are TGCGCCAGCAGCCTGTGGGGGGGGGCCTCTGGAAACACCATATATTTT. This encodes CASSLWGGASGNTIYF.

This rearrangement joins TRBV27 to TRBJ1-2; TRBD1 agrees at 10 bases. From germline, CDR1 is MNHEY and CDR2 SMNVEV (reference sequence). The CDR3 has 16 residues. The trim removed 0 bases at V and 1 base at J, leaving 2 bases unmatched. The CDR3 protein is CASSLSGQGFNYGYTF. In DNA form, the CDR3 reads TGTGCCAGCAGTTTATCGGGACAGGGGTTTAACTATGGCTACACCTTC.

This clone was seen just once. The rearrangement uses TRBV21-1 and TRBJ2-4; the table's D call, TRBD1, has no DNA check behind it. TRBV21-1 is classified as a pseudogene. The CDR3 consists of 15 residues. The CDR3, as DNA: TGTGCCAGCAGCAAAGTTCGACAGGGGGCCTACATTCAGTACTTC. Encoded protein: CASSKVRQGAYIQYF.

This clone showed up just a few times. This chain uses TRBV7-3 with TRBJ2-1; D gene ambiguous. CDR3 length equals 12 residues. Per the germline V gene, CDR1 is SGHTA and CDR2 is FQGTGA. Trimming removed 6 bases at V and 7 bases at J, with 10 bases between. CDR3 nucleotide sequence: TGTGCCAGCAGAGGTCGGAGTAATGAGCAGTTCTTC. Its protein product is CASRGRSNEQFF.

The CDR3 region has the DNA TGTGCCAGCAACAGGGGGACCTCCTACCAAGAGACCCAGTACTTC. It specifies CASNRGTSYQETQYF. The chain carries TRBV11-2 and TRBJ2-5, with TRBD1 matching 8 bases. The V segment lost 7 bases and the J segment 0 bases; nucleotides outside the gene matches: 7. The CDR3 runs to 15 residues. Germline lookup yields CDR1 SGHAT and CDR2 FQNNGV.

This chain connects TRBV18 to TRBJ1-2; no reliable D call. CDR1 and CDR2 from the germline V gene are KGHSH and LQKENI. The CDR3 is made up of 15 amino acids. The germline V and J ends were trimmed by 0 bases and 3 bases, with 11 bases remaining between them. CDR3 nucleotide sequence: TGTGCCAGCTCACCACCTGCAAGCTATGACTATGGCTACACCTTC. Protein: CASSPPASYDYGYTF.

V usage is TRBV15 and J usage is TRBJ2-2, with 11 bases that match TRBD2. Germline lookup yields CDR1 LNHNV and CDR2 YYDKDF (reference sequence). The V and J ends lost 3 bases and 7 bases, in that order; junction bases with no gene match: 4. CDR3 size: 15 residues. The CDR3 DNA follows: TGTGCCACCAGCAGTAGCGGGAGGGCCGGCGGGGAGCTGTTTTTT. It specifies CATSSSGRAGGELFF.

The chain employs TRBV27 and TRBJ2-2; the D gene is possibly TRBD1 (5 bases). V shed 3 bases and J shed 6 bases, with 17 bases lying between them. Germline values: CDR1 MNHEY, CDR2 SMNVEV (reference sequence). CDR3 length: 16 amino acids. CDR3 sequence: CASSFLSFGAAGELFF. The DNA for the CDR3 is TGTGCCAGCAGTTTCCTCTCGTTTGGGGCAGCCGGGGAGCTGTTTTTT.

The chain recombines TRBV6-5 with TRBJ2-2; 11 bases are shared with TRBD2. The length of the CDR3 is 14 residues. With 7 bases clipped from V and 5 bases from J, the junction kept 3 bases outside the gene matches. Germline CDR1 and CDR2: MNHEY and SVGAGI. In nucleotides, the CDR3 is TGTGCCAGCAACCGACTAGCGGGAACCGGGGAGCTGTTTTTT. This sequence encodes CASNRLAGTGELFF.

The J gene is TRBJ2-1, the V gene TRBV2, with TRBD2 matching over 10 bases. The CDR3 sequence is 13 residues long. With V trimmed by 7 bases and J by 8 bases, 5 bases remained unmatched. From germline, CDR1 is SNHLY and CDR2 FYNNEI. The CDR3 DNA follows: TGTGCCAGCACTAGCGGGAGACTTGATGAGCAGTTCTTC. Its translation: CASTSGRLDEQFF.

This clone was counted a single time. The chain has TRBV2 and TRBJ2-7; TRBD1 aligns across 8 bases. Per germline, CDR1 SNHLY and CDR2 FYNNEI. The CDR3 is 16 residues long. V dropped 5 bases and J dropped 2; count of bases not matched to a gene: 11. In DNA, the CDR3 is TGTGCCAGCAGTTATACCCCGGGACAGGAAACCTACGAGCAGTACTTC. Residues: CASSYTPGQETYEQYF.

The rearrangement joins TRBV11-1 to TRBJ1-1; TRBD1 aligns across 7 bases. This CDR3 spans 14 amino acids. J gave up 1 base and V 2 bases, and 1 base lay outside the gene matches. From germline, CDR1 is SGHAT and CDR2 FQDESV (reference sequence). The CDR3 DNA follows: TGTGCCAGCAGCTTAAACAGGGGGAACACTGAAGCTTTCTTT. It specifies CASSLNRGNTEAFF. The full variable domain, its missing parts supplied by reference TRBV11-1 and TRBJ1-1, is EAEVAQSPRYKITEKSQAVAFWCDPISGHATLYWYRQILGQGPELLVQFQDESVVDDSQLPKDRFSAERLKGVDSTLKIQPAELGDSAMYLCASSLNRGNTEAFFGQGTRLTVV.

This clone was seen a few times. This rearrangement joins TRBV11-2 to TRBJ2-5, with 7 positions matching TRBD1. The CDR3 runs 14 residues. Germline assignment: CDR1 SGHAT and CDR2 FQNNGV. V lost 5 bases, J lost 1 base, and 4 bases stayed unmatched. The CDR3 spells CASSPGTAQETQYF. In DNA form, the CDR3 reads TGTGCCAGCAGCCCGGGGACAGCCCAAGAGACCCAGTACTTC.

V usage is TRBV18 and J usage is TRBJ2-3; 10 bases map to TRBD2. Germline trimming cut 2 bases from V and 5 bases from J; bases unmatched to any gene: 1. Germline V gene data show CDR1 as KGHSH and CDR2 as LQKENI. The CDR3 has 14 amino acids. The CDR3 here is CASSPRTSGDTQYF. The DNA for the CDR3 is TGTGCCAGCTCACCAAGGACTAGCGGAGATACGCAGTATTTT.

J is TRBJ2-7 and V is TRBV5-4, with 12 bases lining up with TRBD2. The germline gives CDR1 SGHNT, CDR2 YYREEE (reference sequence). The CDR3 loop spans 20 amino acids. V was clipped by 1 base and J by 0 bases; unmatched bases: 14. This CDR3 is CASSLPSGRVLIIPSYEQYF. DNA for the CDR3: TGTGCCAGCAGCTTGCCTAGCGGGAGGGTTCTTATTATACCCTCCTACGAGCAGTACTTC.

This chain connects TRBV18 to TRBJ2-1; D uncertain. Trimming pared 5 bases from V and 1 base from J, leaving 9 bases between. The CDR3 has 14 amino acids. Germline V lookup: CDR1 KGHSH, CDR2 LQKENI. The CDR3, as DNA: TGTGCCAGCTCAGAAAGCGTATCCTACAATGAGCAGTTCTTC. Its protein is CASSESVSYNEQFF.

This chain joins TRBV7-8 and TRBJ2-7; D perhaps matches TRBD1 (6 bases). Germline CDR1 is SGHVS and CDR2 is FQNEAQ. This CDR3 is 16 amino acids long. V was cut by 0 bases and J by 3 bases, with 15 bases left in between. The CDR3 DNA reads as TGTGCCAGCAGCTTAGCGGGACAACTAACGATCTACGAGCAGTACTTC. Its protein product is CASSLAGQLTIYEQYF.

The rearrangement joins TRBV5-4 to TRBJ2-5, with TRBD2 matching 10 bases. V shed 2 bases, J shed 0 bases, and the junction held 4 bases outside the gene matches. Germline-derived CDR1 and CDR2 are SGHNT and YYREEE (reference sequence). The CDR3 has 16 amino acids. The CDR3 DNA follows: TGTGCCAGCAGCTTCGGGCTAGCGGGAGACCAAGAGACCCAGTACTTC. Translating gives CASSFGLAGDQETQYF.

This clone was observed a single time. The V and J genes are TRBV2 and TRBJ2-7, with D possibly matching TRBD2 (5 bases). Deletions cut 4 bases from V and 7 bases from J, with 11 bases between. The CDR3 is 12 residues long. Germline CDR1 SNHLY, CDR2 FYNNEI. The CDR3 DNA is TGTGCCAGCAGTGTCTCTAGCTCAGAGCAGTACTTC. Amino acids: CASSVSSSEQYF.

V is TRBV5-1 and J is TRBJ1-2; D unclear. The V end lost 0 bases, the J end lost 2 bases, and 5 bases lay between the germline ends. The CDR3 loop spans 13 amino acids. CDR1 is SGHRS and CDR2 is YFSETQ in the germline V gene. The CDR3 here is CASSLDRNYGYTF. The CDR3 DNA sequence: TGCGCCAGCAGCTTGGACAGAAACTATGGCTACACCTTC. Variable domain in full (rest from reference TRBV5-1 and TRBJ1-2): KAGVTQTPRYLIKTRGQQVTLSCSPISGHRSVSWYQQTPGQGLQFLFEYFSETQRNKGNFPGRFSGRQFSNSRSEMNVSTLELGDSALYLCASSLDRNYGYTFGSGTRLTVV.

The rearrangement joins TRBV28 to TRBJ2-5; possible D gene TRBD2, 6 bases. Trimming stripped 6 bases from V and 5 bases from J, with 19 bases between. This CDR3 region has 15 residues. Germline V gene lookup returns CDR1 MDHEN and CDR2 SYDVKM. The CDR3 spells CASRSGWGKGETQYF. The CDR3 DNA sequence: TGTGCCAGCAGGAGCGGGTGGGGGAAGGGGGAGACCCAGTACTTC.

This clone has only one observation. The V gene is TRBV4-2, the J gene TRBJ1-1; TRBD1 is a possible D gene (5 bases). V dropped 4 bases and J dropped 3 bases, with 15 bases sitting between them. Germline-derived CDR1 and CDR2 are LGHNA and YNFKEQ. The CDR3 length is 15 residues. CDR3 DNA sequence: TGTGCCAGCAGCCTCGGGACTTCCGGAGACACTGAAGCTTTCTTT. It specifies CASSLGTSGDTEAFF.